The T cell receptor beta chain described here comes from a study of metastatic and nonmetastatic thyroid tumors. None of the patients had undergone any treatment ahead of thyroid surgery. TCRdb re-called the PCR reads with MiXCR. The sample shows roughly 90,000 clones, 14% to 15% of them seen only once. The CDR3 is made up of 19 amino acids. Trimming took off 5 bases at V and 5 bases at J, with 29 bases between the two ends. The germline CDR1 and CDR2 sequences are MNHEY and SVGEGT. The sample consisted of blood. This receptor was taken from a female donor with papillary thyroid cancer or a benign thyroid nodule (not recorded which). Some clones in this sample may be carry-over from other donors' samples. The chain recombines TRBV6-2 or TRBV6-3 with TRBJ2-3; D is unclear. CDR3 loop: CASSPLGSPQSTNIDTQYF. The CDR3 nucleotides are TGTGCCAGCAGTCCCCTAGGATCCCCACAGTCCACCAACATAGATACGCAGTATTTT.